This TCR beta chain was found in a study of T-cell memory formation after mild COVID-19. Germline V gives CDR1 LGHDT, CDR2 YNNKEL (reference sequence). V lost 5 bases and J 2 bases, leaving 18 bases between the germline ends. The CDR3 is 16 amino acids. Constant-segment primers and 5'RACE yielded cDNA libraries for TCR alpha and TCR beta, each carrying sample barcodes and UMIs. MiXCR, run by TCRdb on the 5' RACE reads, gives a single entry per CDR3 protein. The repertoire holds 150,000 to 200,000 distinct CDR3 sequences, with roughly 15% as singletons. Study-level results: Clones shrinking from day 15 to 85 showed even CD4/CD8 mixes; later expanders tilted CD4+. Pre-infection memory harbored some responding clones, suggesting cross-reactive memory joined.

In its sample, this clonotype was seen a few times. Its antigen is as yet unknown. The source material was PBMCs or a T cell subset sorted from them (not recorded which). The sequence was obtained from an adult woman who had mild COVID-19 (a few samples of this study predate the infection). Cell type and time point are not known. The chain carries TRBV3-1 and TRBJ2-5, with D unclear. The CDR3 sequence: CASSEGLLAFQETQYF. The CDR3 coding sequence is TGTGCCAGCAGCGAAGGGCTTCTTGCCTTTCAAGAGACCCAGTACTTC.